Listed here are 15 T cell receptor beta chains from one sample, sequenced in a study of T cell responses to AZD1222 COVID-19 vaccine. Profiled with immunoSEQ multiplex PCR; TCRdb holds only in-frame clones, not every one. The sample holds around 83,000 clones, 92% seen once. The source material was peripheral blood, sampled on day 0 of AZD1222 vaccination. Receptor source: an adult in good health.

This clone was found a few times. The chain couples TRBV19 to TRBJ2-5, with TRBD2 as a possible D gene (6 bases). The CDR3 runs to 15 residues. V gave up 5 bases and J gave up 6 bases, with 19 bases separating them. The germline CDR1 and CDR2 sequences are LNHDA and SQIVND (reference sequence). The DNA of the CDR3 is TGTGCCAGTAGTGCTCGAGGCCTTGGCGGGAAGACCCAGTACTTC. It is translated as CASSARGLGGKTQYF.

This chain joins TRBV28 and TRBJ1-4; D remains ambiguous. Trimming cost V 4 bases and J 5 bases, with 17 bases left between them. CDR1 and CDR2 from the germline V gene are MDHEN and SYDVKM. The CDR3 runs 16 residues. CDR3 protein: CASSWPITTDNEKLFF. For the CDR3, the DNA is TGTGCCAGCAGTTGGCCCATTACAACTGACAATGAAAAACTGTTTTTT.

The rearrangement joins TRBV7-3 to TRBJ1-2; D unresolved. The CDR3 totals 13 residues. With 1 base removed from V and 7 bases from J, the gap between germline ends came to 10 bases. Germline V gene lookup returns CDR1 SGHTA and CDR2 FQGTGA. Written as DNA, the CDR3 is TGTGCCAGCAGCTTAAGTTCCCGGGGTGGCTACACCTTC. This translates into CASSLSSRGGYTF.

The rearrangement joins TRBV30 to TRBJ2-7; 7 bases agree with TRBD1. CDR3 length: 13 amino acids. Germline V gene sequence: CDR1 GTSNPN, CDR2 SVGIG (reference sequence). J lost 5 bases, V lost 2 bases, and 6 bases had no gene match. The CDR3 DNA follows: TGTGCCTGGAGTAGAGGGGGCCGGCACGAGCAGTACTTC. This gives the protein CAWSRGGRHEQYF.

The chain employs TRBV10-3 and TRBJ1-1, with 7 bases fitting TRBD1. V lost 3 bases and J lost 4; bases outside the gene matches: 5. Germline CDR1 is ENHRY and CDR2 is SYGVKD. This CDR3 is 14 amino acids long. The chain's CDR3 is CAISEGGGLTEAFF. For the CDR3, the DNA is TGTGCCATCAGTGAAGGAGGGGGCCTCACTGAAGCTTTCTTT.

V is TRBV6-5 and J is TRBJ2-7; 9 bases fit TRBD1. Losses at the gene ends were 2 bases for V and 3 bases for J; bases not matched to a gene: 2. The CDR3 extends over 14 amino acids. Germline V gene data show CDR1 as MNHEY and CDR2 as SVGAGI. CDR3: CASSYRDRVYEQYF. As DNA, the CDR3 is TGTGCCAGCAGTTACCGGGACAGGGTCTACGAGCAGTACTTC.

This clone was counted a few times. V and J are TRBV18 and TRBJ2-1, with D tentatively TRBD1 (7 bases). The CDR3 has 16 amino acids. Germline CDR1 and CDR2: KGHSH and LQKENI. V was pared by 0 bases and J by 3 bases, with 12 bases between. The CDR3 coding sequence is TGTGCCAGCTCACCACCTTGGCAGGGGGGCTACAATGAGCAGTTCTTC. Protein sequence: CASSPPWQGGYNEQFF.

The rearrangement joins TRBV20-1 to TRBJ2-5; tentatively, D is TRBD2 (5 bases). Germline values: CDR1 DFQATT, CDR2 SNEGSKA (reference sequence). V lost 3 bases and J 2 bases, leaving 10 bases between the germline ends. CDR3 length equals 13 residues. Here the CDR3 DNA reads TGCAGTGCTAGTGAAGGAGGTCAAGAGACCCAGTACTTC. It encodes CSASEGGQETQYF.

V gene TRBV19 combines with J gene TRBJ1-1; no reliable D call. Trimming removed 6 bases at V and 0 bases at J, with 11 bases between. This CDR3 is built from 14 residues. Germline loops: CDR1 LNHDA, CDR2 SQIVND (reference sequence). CDR3 in DNA: TGTGCCAGTAGCCAGACCCCTATGAACACTGAAGCTTTCTTT. Protein sequence: CASSQTPMNTEAFF.

V is TRBV7-3 and J is TRBJ2-2; D is undetermined. CDR1 and CDR2 (germline): SGHTA, FQGTGA. The CDR3 has 15 residues. V dropped 5 bases and J dropped 1 base, with 11 bases sitting between them. CDR3 loop: CASSPVGENTGELFF. CDR3 nucleotide sequence: TGTGCCAGCAGCCCTGTGGGTGAGAACACCGGGGAGCTGTTTTTT.

This rearrangement joins TRBV5-6 to TRBJ2-2, with 7 bases lining up with TRBD2. The CDR3 runs to 15 residues. The trim removed 5 bases at V and 0 bases at J, leaving 4 bases unmatched. Germline values: CDR1 SGHDT, CDR2 YYEEEE. This chain's CDR3 is CASRGGSSNTGELFF. The CDR3 bases are TGTGCCAGCAGAGGCGGGAGTTCGAACACCGGGGAGCTGTTTTTT.

This rearrangement joins TRBV29-1 to TRBJ2-1; 11 positions agree with TRBD2. Germline V gives CDR1 SQVTM, CDR2 ANQGSEA. CDR3 length: 16 residues. The V gene end was trimmed by 3 bases and the J gene end by 6 bases; junction bases not matched to a gene: 10. The CDR3 spells CSVEGISGRALNEQFF. The CDR3 region has the DNA TGCAGCGTTGAGGGTATTAGCGGGAGGGCCCTCAATGAGCAGTTCTTC.

J is TRBJ1-3 and V is TRBV9; 7 bases agree with TRBD1. There are 16 residues in the CDR3. The trim removed 0 bases at V and 5 bases at J, leaving 8 bases unmatched. Germline V gene sequence: CDR1 SGDLS, CDR2 YYNGEE. The CDR3 DNA is TGTGCCAGCAGCGTAGCTGGAGGGGGCAGGAGAAACACCATATATTTT. Translation gives CASSVAGGGRRNTIYF.

V is TRBV2 and J is TRBJ1-2; D remains unclear. V dropped 1 base and J dropped 7 bases, with 10 bases sitting between them. Germline V gene data show CDR1 as SNHLY and CDR2 as FYNNEI. The CDR3 length is 13 residues. As DNA, the CDR3 is TGTGCCAGCAGTGAAGGGGCTATGGTTGGCTACACCTTC. This sequence encodes CASSEGAMVGYTF.

The rearrangement joins TRBV12-3 or TRBV12-4 to TRBJ1-2; D is perhaps TRBD1 (5 bases). The CDR3 is 12 amino acids. V lost 2 bases to trimming and J lost 9 bases, with 10 bases between them. DNA of the CDR3: TGTGCCAGCAGTTTACCACAGGATAGCTACACCTTC. The encoded protein is CASSLPQDSYTF.